Listed below are T cell receptor beta chains from one sample, sequenced in a study of CD8 T cells in Susac syndrome. Using its own MiXCR run on the immunoSEQ multiplex PCR reads, TCRdb lists one record per CDR3 protein. Of tens of thousands of distinct CDR3 sequences listed, over 85% are singletons. Sequenced: CD8+ T cells from PBMCs. The receptors shown here come from a human donor in good health. CDR3s include the opening cysteine and the closing phenylalanine or tryptophan. D genes are given only for firm matches. Some rows have no size entry. The others give once, few or many, or a class for an expanded clone.

J gene | V gene | clone size | D gene | CDR3 protein | CDR3 DNA
TRBJ2-4 | TRBV20-1 | . | . | CSAHGITKNIQYF | TGCAGTGCCCACGGGATAACCAAAAACATTCAGTACTTC
TRBJ2-1 | TRBV28 | . | TRBD1 | CASREDRGYNEQFF | TGTGCCAGCAGGGAGGACAGGGGGTACAATGAGCAGTTCTTC
TRBJ1-2 | TRBV5-1 | . | TRBD1 | CASSSGTGGAAYGYTF | TGCGCCAGCAGCTCTGGGACAGGGGGCGCGGCCTATGGCTACACCTTC
TRBJ2-2 | TRBV7-2 | . | TRBD2 | CASSPRLRLAGGTGELFF | TGTGCCAGCAGCCCTCGACTAAGGCTAGCGGGCGGCACCGGGGAGCTGTTTTTT
TRBJ2-6 | TRBV4-2 | . | . | CASSQDPARSFSGANVLTF | TGTGCCAGCAGCCAAGATCCGGCCAGATCCTTCTCTGGGGCCAACGTCCTGACTTTC
TRBJ2-3 | TRBV3-1 | . | TRBD2 | CASSQIELAGPYTDTQYF | TGTGCCAGCAGCCAAATCGAGTTAGCGGGACCCTACACAGATACGCAGTATTTT
TRBJ2-3 | TRBV15 | once | . | CATSRGSGSSKGTQYF | TGTGCCACCAGCAGAGGGTCGGGGTCCTCCAAGGGTACGCAGTATTTT
TRBJ2-7 | TRBV29-1 | . | . | CSVVEVYEQYF | TGCAGCGTTGTAGAGGTTTACGAGCAGTACTTC
TRBJ1-1 | TRBV27 | . | . | CASSFPGTSEAFF | TGTGCCAGCAGTTTCCCGGGAACCTCAGAAGCTTTCTTT
TRBJ2-7 | TRBV27 | few | . | CASRAGSYEQYF | TGTGCCAGCAGGGCCGGGTCCTACGAGCAGTACTTC
TRBJ2-3 | TRBV24-1 | . | TRBD2 | CATSDFKLAGGNTDTQYF | TGTGCCACCAGTGACTTTAAGCTAGCGGGAGGGAACACAGATACGCAGTATTTT
TRBJ2-2 | TRBV12-3/TRBV12-4 | . | . | CASSLLAGTAQTGELFF | TGTGCCAGCAGTTTATTAGCTGGGACTGCCCAAACCGGGGAGCTGTTTTTT
TRBJ2-5 | TRBV6-5 | . | TRBD2 | CASSYGASGSETQYF | TGTGCCAGCAGTTACGGGGCTAGCGGGAGTGAGACCCAGTACTTC
TRBJ2-6 | TRBV27 | . | . | CASTAGVSGANVLTF | TGTGCCAGCACGGCAGGGGTCTCTGGGGCCAACGTCCTGACTTTC
TRBJ2-7 | TRBV20-1 | . | TRBD2 | CSARGTGRAYEQYF | TGCAGTGCTAGGGGAACCGGGAGGGCGTACGAGCAGTACTTC
TRBJ2-1 | TRBV27 | . | TRBD1 | CASSFYRGNEQFF | TGTGCCAGCAGTTTTTACAGGGGAAATGAGCAGTTCTTC
TRBJ2-7 | TRBV5-1 | few | TRBD2 | CASSGRLAGEGEQYF | TGCGCCAGCAGCGGGCGACTAGCGGGAGAAGGCGAGCAGTACTTC
TRBJ2-3 | TRBV28 | . | TRBD2 | CASSLLRGGRDPDTQYF | TGTGCCAGCAGTCTCCTTCGGGGCGGGAGGGACCCAGATACGCAGTATTTT
TRBJ2-2 | TRBV29-1 | . | TRBD2 | CSVSASGRGLTGELFF | TGCAGCGTTTCGGCTAGCGGGAGGGGGTTGACCGGGGAGCTGTTTTTT
TRBJ2-3 | TRBV28 | . | . | CASSLRTDTQYF | TGTGCCAGCAGTTTACGCACAGATACGCAGTATTTT
TRBJ2-2 | TRBV7-9 | . | TRBD1 | CASSSNRGRSTGELFF | TGTGCCAGCAGCTCCAACAGGGGGCGAAGCACCGGGGAGCTGTTTTTT
TRBJ1-1 | TRBV5-6 | . | . | CASSLGRREAFF | TGTGCCAGCAGCTTGGGCCGAAGGGAGGCTTTCTTT
TRBJ2-5 | TRBV13 | . | TRBD2 | CASSFAGAETQYF | TGTGCCAGCAGCTTCGCGGGAGCAGAGACCCAGTACTTC
TRBJ2-3 | TRBV7-9 | . | . | CASSLYNPDTQYF | TGTGCCAGCAGCTTATATAACCCTGATACGCAGTATTTT
TRBJ2-1 | TRBV29-1 | . | . | CSVDDRPTYNEQFF | TGCAGCGTTGACGACAGGCCCACCTACAATGAGCAGTTCTTC
TRBJ2-7 | TRBV7-8 | . | . | CASSLVGSGEQYF | TGTGCCAGCAGCTTAGTAGGCAGCGGGGAGCAGTACTTC
TRBJ2-2 | TRBV20-1 | . | . | CSARVWAGPNTGELFF | TGCAGTGCTAGAGTTTGGGCGGGCCCGAACACCGGGGAGCTGTTTTTT
TRBJ2-5 | TRBV9 | . | . | CASSAGTKETQYF | TGTGCCAGCAGCGCTGGGACGAAAGAGACCCAGTACTTC
TRBJ2-1 | TRBV29-1 | . | TRBD1 | CSVAGTGGAYNEQFF | TGCAGCGTCGCTGGAACAGGGGGCGCCTACAATGAGCAGTTCTTC
TRBJ2-5 | TRBV5-6 | . | . | CASSSRGEGYQETQYF | TGTGCCAGCAGCTCCCGCGGGGAAGGGTACCAAGAGACCCAGTACTTC
TRBJ1-1 | TRBV5-6 | . | . | CASSLSRGNTEAFF | TGTGCCAGCAGCTTGAGCCGGGGGAACACTGAAGCTTTCTTT
TRBJ2-1 | TRBV2 | . | . | CASGPRVDEQFF | TGTGCCAGCGGGCCCCGCGTTGATGAGCAGTTCTTC
TRBJ1-2 | TRBV28 | few | . | CASSPLTPGGYGYTF | TGTGCCAGCAGTCCGCTTACTCCCGGGGGCTATGGCTACACCTTC
TRBJ2-1 | TRBV7-6 | . | TRBD2 | CASSFSGRAEEQFF | TGTGCCAGCAGCTTTAGCGGGAGGGCGGAGGAGCAGTTCTTC
TRBJ2-7 | TRBV2 | . | TRBD2 | CASSGGRGYEQYF | TGTGCCAGCAGTGGAGGGAGGGGCTACGAGCAGTACTTC
TRBJ2-7 | TRBV29-1 | . | TRBD1 | CSVLLGVTGAISGEQYF | TGCAGCGTTCTCTTAGGCGTTACAGGGGCGATTTCCGGGGAGCAGTACTTC
TRBJ1-1 | TRBV27 | . | TRBD1 | CASSWGQGSTEAFF | TGTGCCAGCAGTTGGGGACAGGGTTCCACTGAAGCTTTCTTT